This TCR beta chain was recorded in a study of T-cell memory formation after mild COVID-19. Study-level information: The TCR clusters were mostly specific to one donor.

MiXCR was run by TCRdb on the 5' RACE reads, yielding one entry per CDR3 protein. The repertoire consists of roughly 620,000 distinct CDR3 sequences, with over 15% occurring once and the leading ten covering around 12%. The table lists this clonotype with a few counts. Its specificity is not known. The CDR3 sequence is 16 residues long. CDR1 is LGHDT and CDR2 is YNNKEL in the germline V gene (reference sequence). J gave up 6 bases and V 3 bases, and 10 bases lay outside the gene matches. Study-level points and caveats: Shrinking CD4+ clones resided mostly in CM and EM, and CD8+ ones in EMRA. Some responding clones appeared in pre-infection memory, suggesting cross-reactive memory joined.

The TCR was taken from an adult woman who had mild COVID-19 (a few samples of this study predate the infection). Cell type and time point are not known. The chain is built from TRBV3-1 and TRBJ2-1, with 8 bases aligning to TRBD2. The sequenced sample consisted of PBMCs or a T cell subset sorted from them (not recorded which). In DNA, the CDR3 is TGTGCCAGCAGCCAGATTTTGGCGGGAGGACGCAATGAGCAGTTCTTC. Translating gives CASSQILAGGRNEQFF.